The 12 T cell receptor beta chains below were found in one sample sequenced in a study of neoadjuvant nivolumab and ipilimumab in lung cancer. The data were produced by immunoSEQ multiplex PCR, yet TCRdb's version contains in-frame clones alone and is incomplete. The sample yields 20,000 to 25,000 clones, more than 70% seen once. Source: peripheral blood, taken before neoadjuvant nivolumab, alone or with ipilimumab. Receptors originate from an adult with non-small cell lung cancer.

This clone was seen a single time. The chain combines TRBV4-2 with TRBJ1-2; D possibly corresponds to TRBD1 (6 bases). The CDR3 runs 16 residues. Germline CDR1 LGHNA, CDR2 YNFKEQ. The germline V and J ends were trimmed by 5 bases and 8 bases, with 24 bases remaining between them. The CDR3 here is CASSSGVQPMAEGYTF. The DNA of the CDR3 is TGTGCCAGCAGCTCAGGGGTACAGCCGATGGCGGAAGGCTACACCTTC.

The CDR3 region is CASSLEGLGTEAFF. The CDR3 nucleotides read TGTGCCAGCAGCTTGGAGGGGTTGGGGACTGAAGCTTTCTTT. The chain has TRBV5-5 and TRBJ1-1, with D possibly matching TRBD1 (5 bases). Per the germline V gene, CDR1 is SGHKS and CDR2 is YYEKEE (reference sequence). The length of the CDR3 is 14 residues. V gave up 0 bases and J gave up 5 bases, with 11 bases separating them.

This rearrangement joins TRBV6-1 to TRBJ1-2; tentatively, D is TRBD1 (5 bases). V was pared by 7 bases and J by 2 bases, with 14 bases between. CDR1 and CDR2 (germline): MNHNS, SASEGT. This CDR3 region has 14 residues. This chain's CDR3 is CASTQLGGNYGYTF. The CDR3 region has the DNA TGTGCCAGCACCCAGTTGGGGGGGAACTATGGCTACACCTTC.

This chain joins TRBV5-1 and TRBJ2-1; no clear D gene. Germline V gene data show CDR1 as SGHRS and CDR2 as YFSETQ. CDR3 length equals 16 residues. V was trimmed by 0 bases and J by 6 bases, leaving 16 bases between them. The CDR3 protein is CASSLGARPQSNEQFF. Written as DNA, the CDR3 is TGCGCCAGCAGCTTGGGGGCTAGGCCTCAATCCAATGAGCAGTTCTTC.

J is TRBJ2-2 and V is TRBV18; the D is unclear. The CDR3 runs to 13 residues. Trimming removed 3 bases at V and 10 bases at J, with 12 bases between. Per germline, CDR1 KGHSH and CDR2 LQKENI. CDR3 region: CASSPQFLEELFF. The CDR3 DNA sequence: TGTGCCAGCTCACCCCAATTCCTTGAGGAGCTGTTTTTT.

Concerning this clone itself: The junction and the germline gene differ at one end; a read error may be behind it. The chain combines TRBV7-7 with TRBJ2-5, with 11 bases matching TRBD2. Germline V gene data show CDR1 as SSHAT and CDR2 as FNYEAQ (reference sequence). The CDR3 loop spans 16 amino acids. In DNA, the CDR3 is TGTGCTAGCAGCCCCGGTACTAGCGGGAGAGGGGAGACCCAGTACTTC. It codes for CASSPGTSGRGETQYF.

The chain couples TRBV11-1 to TRBJ1-1; tentative D call: TRBD1 (5 bases). This CDR3 comprises 14 residues. Trimming took off 6 bases at V and 1 base at J, with 12 bases between the two ends. Germline values: CDR1 SGHAT, CDR2 FQDESV (reference sequence). In nucleotides, the CDR3 is TGTGCCAGCAGGCCGGGACTGTCGAACACTGAAGCTTTCTTT. As protein: CASRPGLSNTEAFF.

The CDR3 DNA reads as TGCGCCAGCAGCATATTGTCCGGGGAAGAGACCCAGTACTTC. Encoded protein: CASSILSGEETQYF. This sequence joins TRBV5-1 and TRBJ2-5, with TRBD2 as a possible D gene (5 bases). Germline loops: CDR1 SGHRS, CDR2 YFSETQ. V was pared by 4 bases and J by 3 bases, with 13 bases between. The CDR3 covers 14 residues.

The chain employs TRBV7-8 and TRBJ2-7; D not resolved. This CDR3 is built from 13 residues. Germline values: CDR1 SGHVS, CDR2 FQNEAQ. V lost 1 base and J lost 1, with 5 bases in between. For the CDR3, the DNA is TGTGCCAGCAGCTTAGTTAGTTCCTACGAGCAGTACTTC. This translates into CASSLVSSYEQYF.

The J gene is TRBJ1-2, the V gene TRBV9; 10 nucleotides align to TRBD1. The germline CDR1 and CDR2 sequences are SGDLS and YYNGEE. The CDR3 runs 16 residues. The J segment lost 5 bases and the V segment lost 0 bases, leaving 7 bases of the junction unmatched. The DNA for the CDR3 is TGTGCCAGCAGCGTAGCCGGGACAGGGGTCATATATGGCTACACCTTC. It codes for CASSVAGTGVIYGYTF.

This sequence joins TRBV18 and TRBJ2-3, with a possible D match to TRBD1 (6 bases). The V gene lost 6 bases and the J gene lost 0 bases, with 10 bases spanning the gap. The CDR3 is 14 residues long. The germline V gene encodes CDR1 KGHSH and CDR2 LQKENI. For the CDR3, the DNA is TGTGCCAGCTCTATACAGGGTAGCACAGATACGCAGTATTTT. The encoded protein is CASSIQGSTDTQYF.

This chain links TRBV5-1 with TRBJ1-1; maybe TRBD1 (6 bases). The ends were cut back, 2 bases at V and 4 bases at J, with 15 bases in the middle. Germline loops: CDR1 SGHRS, CDR2 YFSETQ. The length of the CDR3 is 15 residues. The CDR3 protein is CASSLYREGSTEAFF. The DNA for the CDR3 is TGCGCCAGCAGCTTATACAGGGAAGGTAGCACTGAAGCTTTCTTT.